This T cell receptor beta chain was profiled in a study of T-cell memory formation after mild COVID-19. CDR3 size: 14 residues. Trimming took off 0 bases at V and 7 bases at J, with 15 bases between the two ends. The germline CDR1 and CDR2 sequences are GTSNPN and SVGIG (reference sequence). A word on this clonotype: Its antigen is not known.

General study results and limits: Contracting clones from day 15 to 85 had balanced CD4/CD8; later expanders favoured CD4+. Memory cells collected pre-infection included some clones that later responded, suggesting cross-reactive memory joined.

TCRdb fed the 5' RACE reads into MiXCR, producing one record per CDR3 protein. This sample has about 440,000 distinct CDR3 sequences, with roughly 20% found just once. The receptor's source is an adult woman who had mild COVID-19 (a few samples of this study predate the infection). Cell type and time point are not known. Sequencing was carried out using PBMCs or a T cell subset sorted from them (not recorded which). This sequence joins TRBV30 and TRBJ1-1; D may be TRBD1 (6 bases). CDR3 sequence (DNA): TGTGCCTGGAGTGTAACCGGGGGCCTAGGTGAAGCTTTCTTT. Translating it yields CAWSVTGGLGEAFF.